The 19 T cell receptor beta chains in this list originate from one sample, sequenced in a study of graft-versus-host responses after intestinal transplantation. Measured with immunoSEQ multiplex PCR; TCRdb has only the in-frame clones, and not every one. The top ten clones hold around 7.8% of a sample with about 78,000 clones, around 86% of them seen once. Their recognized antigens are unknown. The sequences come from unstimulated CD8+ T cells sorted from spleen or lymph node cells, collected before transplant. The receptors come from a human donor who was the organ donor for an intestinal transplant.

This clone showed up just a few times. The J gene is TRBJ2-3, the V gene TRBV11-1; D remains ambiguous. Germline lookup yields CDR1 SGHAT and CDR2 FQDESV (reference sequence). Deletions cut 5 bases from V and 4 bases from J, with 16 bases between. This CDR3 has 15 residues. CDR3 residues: CASSLGPGHADTQYF. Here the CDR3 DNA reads TGTGCCAGCAGCCTCGGCCCGGGCCACGCAGATACGCAGTATTTT. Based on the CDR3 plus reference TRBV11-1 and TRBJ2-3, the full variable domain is EAEVAQSPRYKITEKSQAVAFWCDPISGHATLYWYRQILGQGPELLVQFQDESVVDDSQLPKDRFSAERLKGVDSTLKIQPAELGDSAMYLCASSLGPGHADTQYFGPGTRLTVL.

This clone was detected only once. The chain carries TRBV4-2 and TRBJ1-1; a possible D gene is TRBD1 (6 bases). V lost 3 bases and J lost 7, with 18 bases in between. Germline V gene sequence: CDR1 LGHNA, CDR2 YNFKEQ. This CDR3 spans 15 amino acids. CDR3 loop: CASSQPSQGPYEAFF. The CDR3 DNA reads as TGTGCCAGCAGCCAGCCGTCCCAGGGGCCGTATGAAGCTTTCTTT.

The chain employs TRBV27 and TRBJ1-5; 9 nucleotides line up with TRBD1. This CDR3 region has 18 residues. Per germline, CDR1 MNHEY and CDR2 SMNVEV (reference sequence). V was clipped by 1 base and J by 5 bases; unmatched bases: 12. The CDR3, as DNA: TGTGCCAGCAGTTTATACCACCCGGGACAGGGAAATTATCAGCCCCAGCATTTT. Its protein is CASSLYHPGQGNYQPQHF.

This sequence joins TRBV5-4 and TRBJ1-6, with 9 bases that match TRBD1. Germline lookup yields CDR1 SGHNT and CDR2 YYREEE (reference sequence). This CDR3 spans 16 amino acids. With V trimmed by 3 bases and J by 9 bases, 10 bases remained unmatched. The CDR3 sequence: CASSWGVGTGISPLHF. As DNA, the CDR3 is TGTGCCAGCAGCTGGGGCGTCGGGACAGGGATTTCACCCCTCCACTTT.

The chain's CDR3 is CASSQNTGELFF. CDR3 DNA: TGTGCCAGCAGTCAGAACACCGGGGAGCTGTTTTTT. The V call is TRBV6-6, the J call TRBJ2-2; no clear D. CDR1 is MNHNY, CDR2 SVGAGI, per germline (reference sequence). The CDR3 has 12 residues. With 5 bases removed from V and 1 base from J, the gap between germline ends came to 2 bases.

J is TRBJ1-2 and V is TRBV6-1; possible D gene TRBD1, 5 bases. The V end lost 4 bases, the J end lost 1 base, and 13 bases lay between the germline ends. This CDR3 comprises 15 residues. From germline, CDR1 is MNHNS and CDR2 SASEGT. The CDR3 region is CASSGFSGNNYGYTF. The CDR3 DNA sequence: TGTGCCAGCAGTGGTTTCTCAGGGAATAACTATGGCTACACCTTC.

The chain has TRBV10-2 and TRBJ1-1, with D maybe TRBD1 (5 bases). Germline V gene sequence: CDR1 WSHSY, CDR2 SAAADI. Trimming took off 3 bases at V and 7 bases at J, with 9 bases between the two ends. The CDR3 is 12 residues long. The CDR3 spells CASSDGGGEAFF. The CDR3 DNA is TGCGCCAGCAGTGATGGGGGAGGTGAAGCTTTCTTT.

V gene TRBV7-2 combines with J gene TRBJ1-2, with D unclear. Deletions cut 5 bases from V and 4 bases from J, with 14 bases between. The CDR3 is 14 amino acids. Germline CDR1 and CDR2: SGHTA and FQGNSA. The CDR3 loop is CASSLSRYGYGYTF. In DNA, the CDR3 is TGTGCCAGCAGCCTCTCTAGGTACGGCTATGGCTACACCTTC.

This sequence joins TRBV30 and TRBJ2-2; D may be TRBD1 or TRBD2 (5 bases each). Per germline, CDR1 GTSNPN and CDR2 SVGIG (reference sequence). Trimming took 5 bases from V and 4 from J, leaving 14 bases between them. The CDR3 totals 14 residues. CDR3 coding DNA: TGTGCCTGGCCCCGGGGCTCGGTCACCGGGGAGCTGTTTTTT. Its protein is CAWPRGSVTGELFF.

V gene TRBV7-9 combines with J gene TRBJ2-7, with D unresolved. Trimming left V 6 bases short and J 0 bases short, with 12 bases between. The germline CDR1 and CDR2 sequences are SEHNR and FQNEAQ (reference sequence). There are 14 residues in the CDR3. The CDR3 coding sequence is TGTGCCAGCAGTAGCAGGTTTACCTCCTACGAGCAGTACTTC. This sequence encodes CASSSRFTSYEQYF.

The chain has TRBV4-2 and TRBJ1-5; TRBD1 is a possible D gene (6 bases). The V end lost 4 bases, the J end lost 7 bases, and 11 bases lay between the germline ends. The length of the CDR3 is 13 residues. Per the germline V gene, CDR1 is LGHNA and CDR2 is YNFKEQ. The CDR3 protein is CASSRHRAQPQHF. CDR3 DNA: TGTGCCAGCAGCCGCCACAGGGCCCAGCCCCAGCATTTT.

The CDR3, as DNA: TGTGCCAGCAGGCACCAGGGACTCTACGAGCAGTACTTC. Translating gives CASRHQGLYEQYF. J is TRBJ2-7 and V is TRBV2, with D possibly being TRBD2 (6 bases). Germline V gene data show CDR1 as SNHLY and CDR2 as FYNNEI. CDR3 length equals 13 residues. Trimming shortened V by 6 bases and J by 3 bases, and 12 bases separated the two germline ends.

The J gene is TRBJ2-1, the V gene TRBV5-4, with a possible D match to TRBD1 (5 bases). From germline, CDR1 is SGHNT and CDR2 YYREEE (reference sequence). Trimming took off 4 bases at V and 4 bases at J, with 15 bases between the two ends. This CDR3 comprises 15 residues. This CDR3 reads CASSLDGGAYNEQFF. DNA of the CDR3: TGTGCCAGCAGCCTCGACGGTGGGGCTTACAATGAGCAGTTCTTC.

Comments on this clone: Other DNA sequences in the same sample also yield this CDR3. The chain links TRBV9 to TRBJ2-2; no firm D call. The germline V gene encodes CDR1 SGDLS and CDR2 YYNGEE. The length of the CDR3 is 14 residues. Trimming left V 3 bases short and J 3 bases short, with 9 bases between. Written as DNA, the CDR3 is TGTGCCAGCAGCGAACGCTCGTACACCGGGGAGCTGTTTTTT. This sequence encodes CASSERSYTGELFF. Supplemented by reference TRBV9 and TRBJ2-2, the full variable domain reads DSGVTQTPKHLITATGQRVTLRCSPRSGDLSVYWYQQSLDQGLQFLIQYYNGEERAKGNILERFSAQQFPDLHSELNLSSLELGDSALYFCASSERSYTGELFFGEGSRLTVL.

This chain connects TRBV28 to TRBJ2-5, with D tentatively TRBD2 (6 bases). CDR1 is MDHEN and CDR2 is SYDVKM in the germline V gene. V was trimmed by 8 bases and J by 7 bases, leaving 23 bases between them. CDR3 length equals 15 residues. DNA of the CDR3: TGTGCCAGCGGGGGACGCACGGGGGTTTCAGGGACCCAGTACTTC. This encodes CASGGRTGVSGTQYF.

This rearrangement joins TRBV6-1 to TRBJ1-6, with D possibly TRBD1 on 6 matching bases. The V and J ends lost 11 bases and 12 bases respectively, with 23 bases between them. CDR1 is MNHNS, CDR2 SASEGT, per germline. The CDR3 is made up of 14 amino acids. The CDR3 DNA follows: TGTGCCGCCTCGGGGGCAGGGCGAAGGAGACCCCTCCACTTT. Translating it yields CAASGAGRRRPLHF.

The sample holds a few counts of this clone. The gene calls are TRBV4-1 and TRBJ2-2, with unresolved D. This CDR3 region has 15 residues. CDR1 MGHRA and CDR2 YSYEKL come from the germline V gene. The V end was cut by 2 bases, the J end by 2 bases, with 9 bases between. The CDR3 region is CASSQLTQNTGELFF. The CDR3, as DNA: TGCGCCAGCAGCCAATTGACACAAAACACCGGGGAGCTGTTTTTT.

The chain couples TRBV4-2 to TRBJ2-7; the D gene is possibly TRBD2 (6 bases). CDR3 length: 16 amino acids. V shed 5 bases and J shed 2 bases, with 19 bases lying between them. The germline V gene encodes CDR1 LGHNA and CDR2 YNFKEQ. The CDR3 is CASSTIGWGRTYEQYF. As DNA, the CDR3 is TGTGCCAGCAGCACGATAGGGTGGGGGAGGACCTACGAGCAGTACTTC.

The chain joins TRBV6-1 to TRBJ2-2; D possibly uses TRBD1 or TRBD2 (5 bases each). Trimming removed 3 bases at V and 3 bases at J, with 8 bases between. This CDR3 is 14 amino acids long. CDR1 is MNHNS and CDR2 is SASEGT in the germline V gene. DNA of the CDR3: TGTGCCAGCAGTGAGGGGGTTGACACCGGGGAGCTGTTTTTT. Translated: CASSEGVDTGELFF.